This T cell receptor beta chain stems from a study of cytomegalovirus exposure and HLA in healthy donors. Study conclusions and caveats: Cytomegalovirus-associated TCR beta chains were listed, numbering roughly 150.

Using immunoSEQ multiplex PCR, the repertoire was profiled, and TCRdb retains in-frame clones only, with some absent. The sample contains fewer than 140,000 clones, around 89% of which appear only once. It was the approximately 130-subject validation cohort, separate from the approximately 670-subject first cohort, to which the donors belonged. To note about this clone: The target antigen is unknown.

The clonotype was recovered from a woman younger than 35 in good health and CMV-seropositive. Sequencing was done on a sample of PBMCs.

This chain's CDR3 is CASSQGHGNQPQHF. CDR3 nucleotides: TGCGCCAGCAGCCAAGGACACGGCAATCAGCCCCAGCATTTT. The rearrangement links TRBV4-1 to TRBJ1-5; D call uncertain. V was trimmed by 1 base and J by 2 bases, leaving 6 bases between them. Germline V gene lookup returns CDR1 MGHRA and CDR2 YSYEKL. The CDR3 is made up of 14 amino acids.